One sample yielded the 2 T cell receptor beta chains listed below, sequenced in a study of blood T cell repertoires in COVID-19. Profiled with immunoSEQ multiplex PCR; TCRdb holds only in-frame clones, not every one. The sample contains around 120,000 clones, about 86% of which appear only once. Sequenced input: peripheral blood. These receptors all stem from an elderly man with active or convalescent COVID-19.

The chain joins TRBV6-5 to TRBJ1-2, with 9 bases lining up with TRBD1. There are 14 residues in the CDR3. Germline CDR1 is MNHEY and CDR2 is SVGAGI. With V trimmed by 4 bases and J by 8 bases, 8 bases remained unmatched. Here the CDR3 DNA reads TGTGCCAGCAGTTCTTCCGGGACAGGGTTAGGCTACACCTTC. It yields the protein CASSSSGTGLGYTF.

The chain carries TRBV10-3 and TRBJ1-2; the match to TRBD1 covers 10 bases. The trim removed 6 bases at V and 0 bases at J, leaving 4 bases unmatched. The CDR3 contains 15 residues. Germline CDR1 is ENHRY and CDR2 is SYGVKD. CDR3 DNA: TGTGCCATCAGGCCTGGGACAGGGGCTAACTATGGCTACACCTTC. This sequence encodes CAIRPGTGANYGYTF.